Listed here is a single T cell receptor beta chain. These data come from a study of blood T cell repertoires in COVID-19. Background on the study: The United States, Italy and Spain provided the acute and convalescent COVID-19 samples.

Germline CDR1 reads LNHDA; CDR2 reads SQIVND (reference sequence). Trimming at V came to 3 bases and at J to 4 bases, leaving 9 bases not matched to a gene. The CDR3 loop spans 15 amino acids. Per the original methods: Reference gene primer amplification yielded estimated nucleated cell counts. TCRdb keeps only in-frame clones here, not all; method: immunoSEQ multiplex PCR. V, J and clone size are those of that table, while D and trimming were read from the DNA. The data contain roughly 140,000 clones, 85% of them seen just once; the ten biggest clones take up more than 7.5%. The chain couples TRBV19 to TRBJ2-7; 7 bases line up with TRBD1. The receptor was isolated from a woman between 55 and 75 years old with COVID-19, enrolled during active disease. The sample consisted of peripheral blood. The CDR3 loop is CASSIPGQLRYEQYF. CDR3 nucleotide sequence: TGTGCCAGTAGTATCCCGGGACAGCTCCGATACGAGCAGTACTTC.